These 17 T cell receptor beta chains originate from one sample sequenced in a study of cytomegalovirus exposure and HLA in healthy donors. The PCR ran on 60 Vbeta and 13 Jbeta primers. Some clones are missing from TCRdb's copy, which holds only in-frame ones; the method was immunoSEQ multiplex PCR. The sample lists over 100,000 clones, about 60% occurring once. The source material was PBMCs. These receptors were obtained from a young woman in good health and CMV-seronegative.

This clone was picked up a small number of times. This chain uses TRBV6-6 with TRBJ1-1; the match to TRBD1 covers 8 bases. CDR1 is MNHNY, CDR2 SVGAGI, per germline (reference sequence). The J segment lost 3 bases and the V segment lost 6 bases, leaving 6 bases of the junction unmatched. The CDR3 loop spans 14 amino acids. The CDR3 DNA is TGTGCCAGCAGCGAACAGGGGGGGGACACTGAAGCTTTCTTT. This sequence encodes CASSEQGGDTEAFF.

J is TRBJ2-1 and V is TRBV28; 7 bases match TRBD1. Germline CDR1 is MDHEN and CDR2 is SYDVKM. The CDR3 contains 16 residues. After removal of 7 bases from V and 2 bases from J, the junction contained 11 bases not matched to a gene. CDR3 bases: TGTGCCAGCACCTTGCCCGGGACAGCAACCTACAATGAGCAGTTCTTC. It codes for CASTLPGTATYNEQFF.

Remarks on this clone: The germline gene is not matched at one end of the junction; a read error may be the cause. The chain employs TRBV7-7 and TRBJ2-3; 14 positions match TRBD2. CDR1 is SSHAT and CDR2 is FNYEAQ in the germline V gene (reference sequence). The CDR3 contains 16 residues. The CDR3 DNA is TGTGCTAGCAGCCAAGGACTAGCGGGAGGTCTCCGGACGCAGTATTTT. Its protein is CASSQGLAGGLRTQYF.

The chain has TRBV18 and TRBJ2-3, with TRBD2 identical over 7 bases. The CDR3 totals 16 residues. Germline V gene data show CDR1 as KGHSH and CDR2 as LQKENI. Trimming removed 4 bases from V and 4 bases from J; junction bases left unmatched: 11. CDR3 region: CASSHSSGTIPDTQYF. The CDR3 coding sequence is TGTGCCAGCTCACACTCGAGCGGGACTATACCAGATACGCAGTATTTT.

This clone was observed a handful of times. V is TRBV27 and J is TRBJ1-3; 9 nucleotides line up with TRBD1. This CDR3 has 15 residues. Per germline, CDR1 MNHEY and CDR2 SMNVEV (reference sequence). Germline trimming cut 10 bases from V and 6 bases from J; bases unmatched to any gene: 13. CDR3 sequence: CATPRTGEEENTIYF. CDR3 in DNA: TGTGCCACCCCACGGACAGGGGAAGAGGAAAACACCATATATTTT.

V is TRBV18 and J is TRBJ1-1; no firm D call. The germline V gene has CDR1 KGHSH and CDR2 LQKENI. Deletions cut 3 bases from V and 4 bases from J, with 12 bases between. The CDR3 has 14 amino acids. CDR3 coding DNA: TGTGCCAGCTCACCCGACGGTGGGAGCACTGAAGCTTTCTTT. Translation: CASSPDGGSTEAFF.

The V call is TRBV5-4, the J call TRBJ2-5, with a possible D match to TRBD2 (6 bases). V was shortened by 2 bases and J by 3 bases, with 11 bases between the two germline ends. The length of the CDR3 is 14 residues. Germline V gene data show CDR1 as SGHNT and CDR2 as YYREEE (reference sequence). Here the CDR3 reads CASSFSLAEETQYF. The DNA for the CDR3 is TGTGCCAGCAGCTTTAGCTTAGCGGAAGAGACCCAGTACTTC. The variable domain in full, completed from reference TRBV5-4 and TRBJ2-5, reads ETGVTQSPTHLIKTRGQQVTLRCSSQSGHNTVSWYQQALGQGPQFIFQYYREEENGRGNFPPRFSGLQFPNYSSELNVNALELDDSALYLCASSFSLAEETQYFGPGTRLLVL.

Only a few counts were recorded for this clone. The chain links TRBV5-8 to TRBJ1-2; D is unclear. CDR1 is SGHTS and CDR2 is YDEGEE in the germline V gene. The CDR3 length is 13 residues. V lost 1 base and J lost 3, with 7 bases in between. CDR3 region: CASSLFRDYGYTF. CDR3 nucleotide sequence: TGTGCCAGCAGCTTGTTCCGGGACTATGGCTACACCTTC.

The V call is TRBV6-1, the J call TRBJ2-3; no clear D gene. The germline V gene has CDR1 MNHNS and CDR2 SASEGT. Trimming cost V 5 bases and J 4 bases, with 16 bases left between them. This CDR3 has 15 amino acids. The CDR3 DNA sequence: TGTGCCAGCAGTCTTTCTCTAACTCGGGCAGATACGCAGTATTTT. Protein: CASSLSLTRADTQYF.

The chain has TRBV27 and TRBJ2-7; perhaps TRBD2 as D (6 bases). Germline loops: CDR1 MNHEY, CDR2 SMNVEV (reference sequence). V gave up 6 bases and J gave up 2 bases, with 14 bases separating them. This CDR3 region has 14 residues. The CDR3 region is CASSQGTFPYEQYF. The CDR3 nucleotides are TGTGCCAGCAGCCAAGGGACTTTCCCCTACGAGCAGTACTTC.

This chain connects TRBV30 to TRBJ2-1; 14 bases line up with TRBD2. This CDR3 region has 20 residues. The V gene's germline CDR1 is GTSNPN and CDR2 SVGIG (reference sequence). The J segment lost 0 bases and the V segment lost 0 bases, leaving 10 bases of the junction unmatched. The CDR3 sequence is CAWSVRGLAGDLGSYNEQFF. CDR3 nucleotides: TGTGCCTGGAGTGTACGGGGACTAGCGGGAGATTTAGGCTCCTACAATGAGCAGTTCTTC.

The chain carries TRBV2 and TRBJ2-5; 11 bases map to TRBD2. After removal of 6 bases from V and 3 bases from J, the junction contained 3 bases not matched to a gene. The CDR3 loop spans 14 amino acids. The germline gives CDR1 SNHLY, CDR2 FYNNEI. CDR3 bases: TGTGCCAGCAGCCCGGGACTAGCGGAAGAGACCCAGTACTTC. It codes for CASSPGLAEETQYF.

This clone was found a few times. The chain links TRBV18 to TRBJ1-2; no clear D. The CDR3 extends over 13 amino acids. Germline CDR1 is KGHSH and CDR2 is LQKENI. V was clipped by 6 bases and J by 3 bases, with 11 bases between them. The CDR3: CASSPELDYGYTF. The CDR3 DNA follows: TGTGCCAGCTCTCCGGAGCTGGACTATGGCTACACCTTC.

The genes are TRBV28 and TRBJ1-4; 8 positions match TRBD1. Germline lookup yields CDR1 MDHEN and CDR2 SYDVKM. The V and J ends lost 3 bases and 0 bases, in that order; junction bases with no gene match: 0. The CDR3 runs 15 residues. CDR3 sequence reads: CASSLTGATNEKLFF. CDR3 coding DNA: TGTGCCAGCAGTTTGACAGGGGCAACTAATGAAAAACTGTTTTTT.

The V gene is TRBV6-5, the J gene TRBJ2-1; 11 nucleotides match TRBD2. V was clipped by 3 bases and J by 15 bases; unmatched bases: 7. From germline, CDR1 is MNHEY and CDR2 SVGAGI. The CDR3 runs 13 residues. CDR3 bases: TGTGCCAGCAGTTATTCGACTAGCGGGAATTGGTTCTTC. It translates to CASSYSTSGNWFF.

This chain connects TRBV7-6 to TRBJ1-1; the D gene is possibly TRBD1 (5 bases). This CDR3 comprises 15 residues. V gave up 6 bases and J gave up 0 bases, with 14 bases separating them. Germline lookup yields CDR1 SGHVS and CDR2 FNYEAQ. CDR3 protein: CASSSQGSVNTEAFF. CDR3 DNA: TGTGCCAGCAGTTCCCAGGGCTCGGTGAACACTGAAGCTTTCTTT.

CDR3 nucleotides: TGTGCCAGCAGCAGCAGAACGACAGGATCTGGTGAAGCTTTCTTT. This encodes CASSSRTTGSGEAFF. This chain links TRBV7-9 with TRBJ1-1; a possible D gene is TRBD1 (6 bases). Germline V gives CDR1 SEHNR, CDR2 FQNEAQ (reference sequence). CDR3 length: 15 residues. Trimming cost V 5 bases and J 7 bases, with 20 bases left between them.